This TCR beta chain comes out of a study of chemoradiotherapy in HPV16-positive cancers. Sequencing was performed with immunoSEQ multiplex PCR; in TCRdb, only in-frame clones are kept and a portion is missing. This table holds some 17,000 clones, around three quarters found once. Germline values: CDR1 SGHRS, CDR2 YFSETQ. Trimming took 0 bases from V and 5 from J, leaving 11 bases between them. This CDR3 contains 14 residues. The sequencing here drew on tumor tissue, taken from a patient who underwent chemoradiotherapy. This chain connects TRBV5-1 to TRBJ1-1; D is perhaps TRBD1 (5 bases). The sequence was obtained from a human donor with HPV-associated anogenital cancer. Here the CDR3 reads CASSLEARTTEAFF. In DNA form, the CDR3 reads TGCGCCAGCAGCTTGGAGGCCCGGACAACTGAAGCTTTCTTT.